This T cell receptor beta chain stems from a study of cytomegalovirus exposure and HLA in healthy donors. The PCR had 60 Vbeta and 13 Jbeta primers. Produced via immunoSEQ multiplex PCR; TCRdb's table is partial and in-frame only. The data hold about 140,000 clones, with roughly three quarters observed a single time. A word on this clone: Antigen unknown.

Study-wide points: It was reported that the classifier diagnosed cytomegalovirus status with high specificity and sensitivity in both the original and validation cohorts. A few CMV-associated chains were confirmed in vitro to be specific for CMV antigens. For TCR beta chains, V- and J-gene trimming was later linked to a missense DCLRE1C variant. Cytomegalovirus-associated status was assigned to approximately 160 TCR beta chains.

This CDR3 has 15 residues. The germline CDR1 and CDR2 sequences are MNHEY and SMNVEV (reference sequence). V dropped 3 bases and J dropped 4; count of bases not matched to a gene: 5. The TCR originated in a man aged 30-40 years in good health and CMV-seronegative. This chain links TRBV27 with TRBJ2-2, with TRBD1 matching 7 bases. The specimen was PBMCs. The CDR3 here is CASSFSRGSTGELFF. The CDR3 nucleotides are TGTGCCAGCAGTTTCTCCAGGGGGAGCACCGGGGAGCTGTTTTTT.